Below are 16 T cell receptor beta chains sequenced from a single sample in a study of spatial heterogeneity in lung cancer. TCRdb called the 5' RACE reads again in MiXCR, with one record for every CDR3 protein. The table includes thousands of distinct CDR3 sequences, roughly a sixth detected once. Time point meaning: sample taken at primary tumor resection. Tumor, nontumor lung or frozen PBMC supplied whole RNA that was sequenced unsorted. This specimen consisted of PBMCs, obtained at surgery. These receptors were collected from a male donor with early-stage non-small cell lung cancer.

In its sample, this clonotype ranks as medium-sized (0.01 to 0.1%). The chain recombines TRBV28 with TRBJ2-7, with a tentative D call TRBD2 (6 bases). The CDR3 covers 15 residues. Germline V gene sequence: CDR1 MDHEN, CDR2 SYDVKM. With 6 bases removed from V and 1 base from J, the gap between germline ends came to 16 bases. The CDR3 DNA is TGTGCCAGCAGGGACCTCAGCGGGCTTTCCTACGAGCAGTACTTC. This codes for CASRDLSGLSYEQYF.

The J gene is TRBJ1-2, the V gene TRBV11-2; possible D gene TRBD1, 5 bases. V lost 1 base and J 5 bases, leaving 17 bases between the germline ends. CDR1 and CDR2 from the germline V gene are SGHAT and FQNNGV. The CDR3 runs to 16 residues. The CDR3 nucleotides read TGTGCCAGCAGCTTAGTGACAGCCCCCGGGGGTTATGGCTACACCTTC. Protein sequence: CASSLVTAPGGYGYTF.

This clonotype is labeled as medium-sized. The V call is TRBV6-2 or TRBV6-3, the J call TRBJ2-1; tentatively, D is TRBD2 (6 bases). The CDR3 sequence is 14 residues long. V lost 6 bases to trimming and J lost 0 bases, with 9 bases between them. The V gene's germline CDR1 is MNHEY and CDR2 SVGEGT. Written as DNA, the CDR3 is TGTGCCAGCAGCGGGAGTCTCTCCTACAATGAGCAGTTCTTC. Translated, it gives CASSGSLSYNEQFF.

V and J are TRBV7-2 and TRBJ2-4, with 8 bases matching TRBD2. The CDR3 is 15 amino acids. Trimming took 0 bases from V and 9 from J; bases not matched to a gene: 7. The germline gives CDR1 SGHTA, CDR2 FQGNSA. The CDR3 sequence is CASSLAPGREGIQYF. The CDR3 DNA reads as TGTGCCAGCAGCTTAGCGCCCGGGAGGGAAGGCATTCAGTACTTC.

The CDR3 region has the DNA TGCAGTGCTAGTCCTACTAGCGGGGAAAAGACCCAGTACTTC. Encoded protein: CSASPTSGEKTQYF. This rearrangement joins TRBV20-1 to TRBJ2-5; 10 bases match TRBD2. This CDR3 is 14 amino acids long. CDR1 DFQATT and CDR2 SNEGSKA come from the germline V gene (reference sequence). V lost 3 bases, J lost 6 bases, and 7 bases stayed unmatched.

This clonotype is classed as medium-sized. This clone may be a read error of a much larger clone one base away. The rearrangement joins TRBV9 to TRBJ2-1, with D tentatively TRBD2 (5 bases). V was pared by 4 bases and J by 2 bases, with 19 bases between. Germline V CDR1 and CDR2: SGDLS, YYNGEE. The CDR3 has 17 residues. CDR3 DNA: TGTGCCAGCAGCATAGGAGTTAGAACGGGGACCTACAATGAGCAGTTCTTC. Its protein product is CASSIGVRTGTYNEQFF.

This clonotype was observed many times. The V call is TRBV6-6, the J call TRBJ2-3; 10 nucleotides match TRBD2. V gave up 6 bases and J gave up 1 base; unmatched junction bases: 7. The CDR3 has 16 amino acids. Germline loops: CDR1 MNHNY, CDR2 SVGAGI (reference sequence). The CDR3 sequence: CASSRTAGGGTDTQYF. CDR3 coding DNA: TGTGCCAGCAGCCGGACAGCGGGAGGGGGCACAGATACGCAGTATTTT.

This clonotype was observed a few times. The CDR3 sequence: CASRLTGVETQYF. DNA of the CDR3: TGTGCCAGCAGGCTGACAGGGGTAGAGACCCAGTACTTC. V is TRBV28 and J is TRBJ2-5; 8 nucleotides align to TRBD1. After removal of 6 bases from V and 4 bases from J, the junction contained 4 bases not matched to a gene. This CDR3 contains 13 residues. Germline V CDR1 and CDR2: MDHEN, SYDVKM.

In its sample, this clonotype is medium-sized (0.01 to 0.1%). The V and J genes are TRBV7-2 and TRBJ2-1; D is possibly TRBD1 (5 bases). Germline V gene lookup returns CDR1 SGHTA and CDR2 FQGNSA. The V end lost 5 bases, the J end lost 6 bases, and 17 bases lay between the germline ends. The CDR3 spans 15 residues. The CDR3 region has the DNA TGTGCCAGCAGCCCAGTAGGGGTACGGTCCAATGAGCAGTTCTTC. It codes for CASSPVGVRSNEQFF.

This clonotype qualifies as medium-sized. The chain carries TRBV6-5 and TRBJ2-2, with D possibly being TRBD1 or TRBD2 (5 bases each). V was shortened by 7 bases and J by 1 base, with 16 bases between the two germline ends. This CDR3 has 16 amino acids. Germline CDR1 reads MNHEY; CDR2 reads SVGAGI. CDR3 coding DNA: TGTGCCAGCACTCAACTAGTGGGGCTGAACACCGGGGAGCTGTTTTTT. It specifies CASTQLVGLNTGELFF.

The chain combines TRBV11-2 with TRBJ2-5; D is undetermined. CDR1 SGHAT and CDR2 FQNNGV come from the germline V gene. This CDR3 has 13 amino acids. With 1 base removed from V and 3 bases from J, the gap between germline ends came to 6 bases. In DNA form, the CDR3 reads TGTGCCAGCAGCTTAGGCGGAGAAGAGACCCAGTACTTC. This codes for CASSLGGEETQYF.

By frequency in the sample, this clonotype is medium-sized. V usage is TRBV21-1 and J usage is TRBJ2-7; the table names TRBD1, a call not compared with the DNA. TRBV21-1 is shown as a pseudogene. The CDR3 spans 16 residues. CDR3 amino acids: CASSKVSTGQGEEQYF. In DNA form, the CDR3 reads TGTGCCAGCAGCAAAGTTTCAACCGGACAGGGGGAAGAGCAGTACTTC.

This clonotype was recorded at least ten times. The rearrangement uses TRBV4-1 and TRBJ2-2; D may be TRBD1 (6 bases). CDR1 is MGHRA and CDR2 is YSYEKL in the germline V gene. V was trimmed by 4 bases and J by 4 bases, leaving 13 bases between them. The CDR3 runs to 15 residues. Here the CDR3 reads CASSLATGSTGELFF. In DNA, the CDR3 is TGCGCCAGCAGCCTCGCGACAGGAAGCACCGGGGAGCTGTTTTTT.

This clonotype counts as medium-sized. V is TRBV23-1 and J is TRBJ2-3; 8 bases fit TRBD2. TRBV23-1 is an open reading frame, and its role is uncertain. V lost 8 bases and J lost 1; bases outside the gene matches: 17. The CDR3 contains 18 residues. CDR3 region: CASRAGASGRTCTDTQYF. CDR3 DNA: TGCGCCAGCCGCGCGGGGGCTAGCGGGCGCACTTGCACAGATACGCAGTATTTT.

This clonotype was counted ten times or more. This chain joins TRBV7-2 and TRBJ2-2; 11 nucleotides align to TRBD2. This CDR3 is 17 amino acids long. CDR1 SGHTA and CDR2 FQGNSA come from the germline V gene. The V segment lost 6 bases and the J segment 4 bases; nucleotides outside the gene matches: 10. CDR3 residues: CASRPTSGRRGTGELFF. CDR3 nucleotide sequence: TGTGCCAGCAGACCCACTAGCGGGAGACGCGGCACCGGGGAGCTGTTTTTT.

In its sample, this clonotype ranks as medium-sized (0.01 to 0.1%). V and J are TRBV15 and TRBJ2-5; 7 nucleotides agree with TRBD2. Trimming cost V 2 bases and J 4 bases; bases outside gene matches: 1. The CDR3 is 13 residues long. CDR1 is LNHNV and CDR2 is YYDKDF in the germline V gene (reference sequence). DNA for the CDR3: TGTGCCACCAGCAGAATAGCGGGAGAGACCCAGTACTTC. Amino acids: CATSRIAGETQYF.